The 3 T cell receptor beta chains given below trace back to one sample, sequenced in a study of T cell responses to AZD1222 COVID-19 vaccine. Some clones are missing from TCRdb's copy, which holds only in-frame ones; the method was immunoSEQ multiplex PCR. The repertoire includes some 120,000 clones, 75% to 85% of them detected once, and about a quarter sits in the top ten. Here the sequenced sample was peripheral blood, taken 28 days after the second AZD1222 dose. Receptors originate from an adult who received the AZD1222 COVID-19 vaccine.

The chain is built from TRBV6-5 and TRBJ1-3; 8 nucleotides match TRBD1. Germline V gives CDR1 MNHEY, CDR2 SVGAGI. This CDR3 contains 15 residues. V was pared by 2 bases and J by 14 bases, with 14 bases of the junction left unmatched. Here the CDR3 reads CASSYKGTGGLPLYF. The CDR3 DNA follows: TGTGCCAGCAGTTACAAAGGGACAGGAGGACTTCCACTATATTTT.

The chain is built from TRBV5-6 and TRBJ1-2, with TRBD1 matching over 9 bases. The CDR3 has 14 amino acids. Unmatched junction bases numbered 1, after V lost 0 bases and J lost 4 bases. Germline V CDR1 and CDR2: SGHDT, YYEEEE. CDR3 protein: CASSLVDRGYGYTF. As DNA, the CDR3 is TGTGCCAGCAGCTTGGTGGACAGGGGCTATGGCTACACCTTC.

This chain connects TRBV2 to TRBJ2-5, with D uncertain. V gave up 8 bases and J gave up 5 bases, with 18 bases separating them. Germline V CDR1 and CDR2: SNHLY, FYNNEI. The CDR3 totals 14 residues. The CDR3 spells CASGSDVPVETQYF. CDR3 in DNA: TGTGCCAGCGGCTCGGACGTGCCGGTTGAGACCCAGTACTTC. The complete variable domain, with remaining parts taken from reference TRBV2 and TRBJ2-5, reads EPEVTQTPSHQVTQMGQEVILRCVPISNHLYFYWYRQILGQKVEFLVSFYNNEISEKSEIFDDQFSVERPDGSNFTLKIRSTKLEDSAMYFCASGSDVPVETQYFGPGTRLLVL.